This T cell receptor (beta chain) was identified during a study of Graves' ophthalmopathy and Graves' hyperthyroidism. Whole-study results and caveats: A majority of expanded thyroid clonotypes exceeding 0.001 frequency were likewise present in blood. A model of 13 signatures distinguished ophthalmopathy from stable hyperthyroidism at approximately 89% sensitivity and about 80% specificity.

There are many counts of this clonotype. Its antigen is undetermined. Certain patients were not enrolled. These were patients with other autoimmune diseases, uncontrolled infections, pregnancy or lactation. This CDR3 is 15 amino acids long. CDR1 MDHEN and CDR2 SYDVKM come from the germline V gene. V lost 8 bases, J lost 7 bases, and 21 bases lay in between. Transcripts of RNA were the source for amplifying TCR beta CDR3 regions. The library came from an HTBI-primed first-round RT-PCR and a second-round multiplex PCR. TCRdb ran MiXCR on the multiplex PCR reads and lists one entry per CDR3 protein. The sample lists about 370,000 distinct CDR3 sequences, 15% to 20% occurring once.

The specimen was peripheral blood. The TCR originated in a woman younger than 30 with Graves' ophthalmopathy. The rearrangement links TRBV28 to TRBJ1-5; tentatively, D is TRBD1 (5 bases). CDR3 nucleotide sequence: TGTGCCAGCGGGGGAACAACTCCAACCAGGCAGCCCCAGCATTTT. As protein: CASGGTTPTRQPQHF.